This TCR beta chain is from a study of shared clonotypes between healthy human individuals. The study's findings and limits: Expectations were that clonotype sharing among donors would be affected by sequencing depth. A reduction in generation probabilities was seen for non-shared clonotypes relative to those shared by all four donors. What rarefaction showed was incomplete sorted-subset sequencing despite large depth.

This table comes from immunoSEQ multiplex PCR, and its TCRdb copy is limited to in-frame clones, with some not included. The sample includes around 100,000 clones, about 67% of them seen just once. A note on this clone: Its target is unknown.

CDR3 length equals 14 residues. CDR1 and CDR2 from the germline V gene are LNHNV and YYDKDF (reference sequence). Germline trimming cut 2 bases from V and 8 bases from J; bases unmatched to any gene: 5. Sample: memory CD8+ T cells sorted from blood. Subset noted: CD45RO+ cells pooled with CCR7-negative TemRA cells. The chain combines TRBV15 with TRBJ1-1; 10 bases are shared with TRBD1. This receptor was taken from a woman younger than 45 in good health. The CDR3 DNA sequence: TGTGCCACCAGCAGACTTGGGACAGGGGCCGAAGCTTTCTTT. Encoded protein: CATSRLGTGAEAFF.